A selection of T cell receptor beta chains follows, all from one sample in a study of PD-1 blockade in classical Hodgkin lymphoma. The protocol was immunoSEQ multiplex PCR, while the TCRdb copy is restricted to in-frame clones and leaves out a portion. The table includes fewer than 40,000 clones, roughly 90% detected once. Source material: CD4+ T cells from blood. These receptors originate from a human donor with classical Hodgkin lymphoma. CDR3s leave out the opening cysteine and the closing phenylalanine or tryptophan. Only part of the rows carry a size: once, few, many, or a class if the clone is expanded.

cdr3_aa	v_call	clone_size
ASSPAGLAGFQETQY	TRBV27	NA
ASSPCGRGGNEKLF	TRBV4-1	NA
ASSQGRVGTSTDTQY	TRBV4-2	NA
ASSERVAGGEDPYEQY	TRBV13	NA
ASSLNARNYGYT	TRBV5-1	NA
ASSLVAGGDTQY	TRBV5-1	NA
ASSLGDRLGYT	TRBV7-9	once
ASSLDREGASWY	TRBV4-2	NA
ATDSRGTGDYGYT	TRBV6-1	NA
SAVSRSSYEQY	TRBV29-1	NA
ANAMGASGRQTQY	TRBV7-2	NA
ALRGRASTDTQY	TRBV2	once
ASSLVEATTEAF	TRBV5-1	few
ASSSGLAGVTDTQY	TRBV7-3	NA
ASSPPGQGQNYGYT	TRBV5-4	NA
ASSLVEDSIRLKVDTQY	TRBV28	NA
ASSADMNTEAF	TRBV18	NA
ARARELNTEAF	TRBV2	NA
ASRLRTSGSADTQY	TRBV27	NA
ASSWAVDGHTEAF	TRBV28	NA
AISVRDRGDANEQF	TRBV10-3	NA
ASSQEDGGLYGYT	TRBV4-1	few
ARRLGQETQY	TRBV2	NA
ASREDPSSYEQY	TRBV5-1	NA
ASSRGLERLTDTQY	TRBV14	NA
ASSPLDREGKPQH	TRBV7-9	few
ASSSTGGTSYGYT	TRBV11-2	NA
ASSVFPGHQPQH	TRBV10-1	NA
ASTPGTRNNEQF	TRBV28	NA
SFGTSGYNEQF	TRBV29-1	NA